This T cell receptor (beta chain) was captured by sequencing in a study of blood T cell repertoires in COVID-19. Study details: Sites in the United States, Italy and Spain provided acute and convalescent COVID-19 samples.

Clones were read by immunoSEQ multiplex PCR, and TCRdb kept only the in-frame ones, dropping some. Altogether 380,000 or so clones are present, 88% being singletons, with the ten largest covering over 0.9%. Germline CDR1 reads SGHAT; CDR2 reads FQNNGV. This CDR3 contains 14 residues. V shed 3 bases and J shed 4 bases, with 12 bases lying between them. Residents of approximately 25 US areas, aged about 18 to 95 years, made up the participants. In assigning cohorts, the study relied on participant-reported clinical history. The clonotype was recovered from a woman under 40 with acute COVID-19. The rearrangement links TRBV11-2 to TRBJ1-2, with a weak D call TRBD1 (5 bases). Sequencing input: PBMCs or T cells enriched from blood (not recorded which). The chain's CDR3 is CASSLTDGSYGYTF. The CDR3 DNA follows: TGTGCCAGCAGCTTGACAGACGGTTCCTATGGCTACACCTTC.